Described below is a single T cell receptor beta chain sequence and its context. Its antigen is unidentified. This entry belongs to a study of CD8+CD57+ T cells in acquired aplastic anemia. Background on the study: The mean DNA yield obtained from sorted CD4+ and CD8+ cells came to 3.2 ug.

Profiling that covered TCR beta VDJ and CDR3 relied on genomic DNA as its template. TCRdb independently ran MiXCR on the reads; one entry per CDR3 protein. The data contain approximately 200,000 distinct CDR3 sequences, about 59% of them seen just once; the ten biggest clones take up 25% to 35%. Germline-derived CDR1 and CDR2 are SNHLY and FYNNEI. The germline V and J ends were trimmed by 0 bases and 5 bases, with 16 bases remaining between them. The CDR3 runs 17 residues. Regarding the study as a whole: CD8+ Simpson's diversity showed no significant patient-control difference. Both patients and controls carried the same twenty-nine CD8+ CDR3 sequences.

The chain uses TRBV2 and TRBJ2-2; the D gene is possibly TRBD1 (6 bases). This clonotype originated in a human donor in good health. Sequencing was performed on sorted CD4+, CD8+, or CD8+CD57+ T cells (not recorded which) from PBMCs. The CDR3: CASSEAGPARGTGELFF. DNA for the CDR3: TGTGCCAGCAGTGAAGCGGGACCGGCCAGGGGAACCGGGGAGCTGTTTTTT.